Listed below are T cell receptor beta chains from one sample, sequenced in a study of cytomegalovirus exposure and HLA in healthy donors. Clones were sequenced by immunoSEQ multiplex PCR, and TCRdb holds only the in-frame ones, with some missing. The sample has over 100,000 clones; about 80% are singletons. The sequencing input was PBMCs. The origin of the receptors is a female donor in good health and CMV-seronegative. CDR3s include the opening cysteine and the closing phenylalanine or tryptophan. The order of the fields is CDR3 DNA, CDR3 protein, V gene, clone size, D gene, J gene. The D gene is left open where the match is weak. Clone size is not always given. Where it is, it says once, few, many or a class for expanded clones.

TGTGCCAGCAGTGTCGGGACTAGCACAGATACGCAGTATTTT,CASSVGTSTDTQYF,TRBV2,few,.,TRBJ2-3
TGTGCCAGTAGTTCTACGAAGGGGGCTAGCTATGGCTACACCTTC,CASSSTKGASYGYTF,TRBV19,.,TRBD1,TRBJ1-2
TGTGCCAGCACCATCGGTCCGGGGTATGGAAACACCATATATTTT,CASTIGPGYGNTIYF,TRBV9,.,.,TRBJ1-3
TGTGCCAGCAGCCCGGGACAGGGAGTAGGCTACACCTTC,CASSPGQGVGYTF,TRBV7-8,.,TRBD1,TRBJ1-2
TGTGCCAGCAGCGAGAGACTGGCTAGCACAGATACGCAGTATTTT,CASSERLASTDTQYF,TRBV6-1,.,.,TRBJ2-3
TGTGCCAGCAGCCAAGAGACAGCCTACGAGCAGTACTTC,CASSQETAYEQYF,TRBV4-2,.,.,TRBJ2-7
TGTGCCAGCAGCTTAACGCTAGCGGGGTTAAATGAGCAGTTCTTC,CASSLTLAGLNEQFF,TRBV11-2,.,TRBD2,TRBJ2-1
TGTGCCTGGAGCCGAACAGGGGACTCTGGAAACACCATATATTTT,CAWSRTGDSGNTIYF,TRBV30,.,TRBD1,TRBJ1-3
TGCGCCAGCAGTGAGCGGGGTAGCACAGATACGCAGTATTTT,CASSERGSTDTQYF,TRBV10-2,.,.,TRBJ2-3
TGTGCCACCAGTCGGGGGAACAAAGAGAGAGGCTACACCTTC,CATSRGNKERGYTF,TRBV15,.,.,TRBJ1-2
TGTGCCAGCAGCTTGGGGGCAGGCTCACCCCTCCACTTT,CASSLGAGSPLHF,TRBV5-6,few,.,TRBJ1-6
TGCGCCAGCAGCCAAGGGCCCTGGTCGGAGACCCAGTACTTC,CASSQGPWSETQYF,TRBV4-3,.,.,TRBJ2-5
TGTGCCAGCAGCCCAAGGACAGGGGGATCAACTAATGAAAAACTGTTTTTT,CASSPRTGGSTNEKLFF,TRBV7-8,.,TRBD1,TRBJ1-4
TGTGCCTCGGACAGGGTAAATTCACCCCTCCACTTT,CASDRVNSPLHF,TRBV30,.,TRBD1,TRBJ1-6
TGTGCCAGTGCCTGGACGTGGGAGCTGAACACTGAAGCTTTCTTT,CASAWTWELNTEAFF,TRBV19,few,.,TRBJ1-1
TGTGCCAGCAGCTTATCCAGGGCTGGAAACACCATATATTTT,CASSLSRAGNTIYF,TRBV11-2,.,.,TRBJ1-3
TGCAGCGTTGAGACGGGGGTCACTGAAGCTTTCTTT,CSVETGVTEAFF,TRBV29-1,few,.,TRBJ1-1
TGTGCCAGCAGTTCTGTTAACTCCTACAATGAGCAGTTCTTC,CASSSVNSYNEQFF,TRBV28,once,.,TRBJ2-1
TGTGCCAGCAGCTTGGGGCAGAATGCCTTCACAGATACGCAGTATTTT,CASSLGQNAFTDTQYF,TRBV5-5,.,.,TRBJ2-3
TGCAGCGCCTGGGACAGGGTCGTCGGTGGCTACACCTTC,CSAWDRVVGGYTF,TRBV29-1,.,TRBD1,TRBJ1-2
TGTGCCAGCAGCCCAGCCGGGGTCAACACAGATACGCAGTATTTT,CASSPAGVNTDTQYF,TRBV13,.,.,TRBJ2-3
TGCGCCAGCAGCCCCTTTAGCGGGGGGGGAACCTACGAGCAGTACTTC,CASSPFSGGGTYEQYF,TRBV5-1,.,TRBD2,TRBJ2-7
TGTGCCAGCAGCTTAGCCGCTGCTGCGGGGTACGAGCAGTACTTC,CASSLAAAAGYEQYF,TRBV11-2,.,.,TRBJ2-7